The T cell receptor (beta chain) described here comes from a study of cytomegalovirus exposure and HLA in healthy donors (dated by TCRdb to 2015 to 2018). About the study as a whole: An earlier analysis of several hundred of the donors reported 276 Gb of sequence data and some 110 million unique TCR beta sequences obtained from 150 million to 200 million T cells. To predict cytomegalovirus infection status, the study brought together high-throughput TCR immunosequencing, statistical association of individual TCRs with disease status, and machine learning. The number of typed donors differed by locus: about 620-630 for A, B, C, DRB1 and DQB1; 522 for DQA1; 606 for DPA1; and about 470 for DPB1. A later analysis re-examined previously published TCR beta repertoires from just over 650 donors and added high-resolution HLA genotyping to investigate patterns of TCR occurrence. A separate validation cohort of roughly 130 different subjects was used in addition to the roughly 670-subject first cohort. In an earlier analysis of roughly 600 of the donors, high-throughput TCR beta sequencing was used to judge whether each TCR beta V gene segment behaved as functional or pseudogenic. Of the roughly 400 genotyped donors, 80% to 90% were placed in the genetic ancestry cluster associated with self-reported Caucasian donors. Both class I and class II loci were covered by HLA typing, at four-digit resolution. Donor age, sex, ethnicity and CMV serostatus were compiled together with the repertoire data. Roughly five DR-DQ haplotypes were treated as single units for association and clustering because of strong linkage in the cohort. All discovery cohort repertoires had been generated using a single sequencing platform. A later genetic analysis used genome-wide SNP genotypes for about 65% of the roughly 670 donors, treating that subset as a discovery cohort. The study aimed to test whether cataloging public T cell receptors could reveal signatures of past pathogen exposure. Across under 500 genotyped donors of the cohort, an average of roughly 230,000 unique TCR beta nucleotide sequences per donor were sequenced, and roughly 17% of those sequences were non-productive. The study used immunosequencing to profile the T cell repertoires of approximately 690 subjects and linked those repertoires to cytomegalovirus serostatus. An early release that covered about 600 HLA-typed donors contained approximately 300 gigabases of sequencing data and roughly 84 million unique TCR sequences. Rather than using new phenotypic data, the later analysis identified candidate immune exposures from TCR beta sequences and from how often those sequences occurred across donors. Overall results and qualifications from the work: The earlier analysis of approximately 560 of the donors excluded some 15 rarely observed V segments, including chromosome 9 orphons, because counts were too low. This cohort had only TCR beta chains sequenced, and the lack of alpha or paired-chain data limited which features could be detected. When HLA alleles, especially DR and DQ, strongly co-occurred, attributing TCR associations to individual alleles was difficult. A further reported finding was that TCR beta sequences accurately predicted the HLA-A and HLA-B alleles for most subjects in the first cohort. A later analysis found that most CMV-associated TCR beta chains appeared HLA-restricted, with HLA associations seemingly driven largely by CMV exposure. A cluster of highly shared sequence variants was judged likely to represent a technical artifact of the sequencing pipeline. Compared with the approximately 720-donor mean, donors in an Asian-associated ancestry cluster had fewer N-insertions in productive TCRs, according to a later genetic analysis. A total of 150 to 200 TCR beta chains were listed by the study as associated with cytomegalovirus. The 87-base-pair reads could not distinguish some IMGT-functional V segments, including TRBV6-2 and TRBV6-3, so those segments were excluded. Presence/absence analyses assumed roughly uniform sequencing depth across donors, an assumption that may not hold. The authors suggested that the approach could potentially be extended to other disease states and immunological phenotypes. While some public TCRs were present in many individuals, most TCR sequences turned up only very rarely across donors. A later analysis found that HLA-associated TCR beta chains were more clonally expanded and had lower generation probabilities than equally common non-associated chains. V-gene and J-gene trimming of TCR beta chains was associated with a missense DCLRE1C variant in a later genetic analysis, and the association was replicated in an independent cohort. A few of the identified cytomegalovirus-associated TCR beta chains were confirmed in vitro to be specific for cytomegalovirus antigens. Linkage disequilibrium might explain the correlated functional status among segregating V segments, but an unknown experimental factor could not be excluded. In a later analysis, around 15,000 TCR beta sequences were associated with specific HLA alleles at a false discovery rate of 0.05. HLA typing was unavailable for some donors at each locus, so association tests used only the typed subset. In an earlier analysis of 500 to 650 of the donors, most TCR beta V segments appeared in productive rearrangements about 90% or about 30% of the time, broadly matching IMGT annotations. Immune exposure information for the cohort was limited to CMV serostatus. In both the original and validation cohorts, the classifier was reported to diagnose cytomegalovirus status with high specificity and sensitivity. According to a later analysis, TCR association rates differed among HLA loci, with DRB1 alleles showing the most associated TCRs and HLA-C alleles showing the fewest. A later analysis reported that several top co-occurrence clusters appeared linked to parvovirus B19, influenza, CMV and Epstein-Barr virus.

Concerning this clone itself: Its antigen is still unknown. The sample holds no much larger clone one base away, and base qualities are not on file.

CDR1 SNHLY and CDR2 FYNNEI were looked up in the germline V gene. The CDR3 runs 14 residues from the cysteine to the phenylalanine. Only CDR3 DNA is held: 42 bases, read in frame from base 1. At the junction V is shortened by 5 bases and J by 4 bases; bases outside the gene matches: 6. The library was prepared using the immunoSEQ multiplex PCR assay. For the multiplex PCR, a mixture combining 60 forward primers for TCR Vbeta segments and 13 reverse primers for TCR Jbeta segments was used. The CDR3 region of rearranged TCR beta genes was amplified from genomic DNA with a multiplex PCR assay. On the Illumina HiSeq System, the amplified TCR beta libraries were sequenced as 87-base-pair reads. The authors processed their data as follows. In a later analysis, roughly 80 million unique TCR beta chains were counted across the 500 to 850 repertoires, and roughly 11 million of these chains were shared by at least two donors. A nearest-neighbor algorithm error-corrected the raw reads and collapsed the reads into unique sequences, merging closely related sequences to remove PCR and sequencing errors. To assign V, D and J gene segments, CDR3 sequences were aligned to IMGT reference sequences. Each retained sequence needed at least a six-nucleotide match to both a V gene segment and a J gene segment. Rearrangements were called productive when the CDR3 lacked stop codons and stayed in frame with V and J; all others were non-productive. Following IMGT convention, CDR3 was defined as the stretch from the second conserved V-encoded cysteine up to the conserved J-encoded phenylalanine. In an earlier analysis of more than 550 of the donors, sequences lacking an unambiguous match to a single V gene segment were excluded. An earlier analysis of a few hundred of the donors called V segments functional above 56.7% productive rearrangements and segregating when the between-donor standard deviation exceeded 5%. A statistical classification framework was built for diagnosing cytomegalovirus status from the catalog of TCR beta chain sequences. A later analysis assigned V and J genes by comparing TCR nucleotide sequences with IMGT/GENE-DB human TR gene sequences. Using the TCRdist pipeline, a later analysis assigned CDR3 sequences along with most-parsimonious VDJ recombination scenarios. In a later analysis, every TCR beta chain was defined by the combination of its CDR3 amino acid sequence and its V-gene family, and reads without a unique V-gene family were dropped. To address suspected cross-contamination and a sequencing artifact, a later analysis removed around 600 highly shared, low-generation-probability nucleotide sequences. For each public chain, a later analysis derived a clonal expansion index from normalized ranks of inferred template counts within each repertoire. Generation probabilities in a later analysis came from a VDJ recombination model fitted to out-of-frame rearrangements, and those results were checked against IGoR. In a later analysis, TCR-TCR, TCR-HLA and TCR-CMV co-occurrence was scored with hypergeometric tests, and a repertoire-size bias correction was applied to TCR pairs. False discovery rates were estimated in a later analysis by permuting HLA or CMV assignments 20 times. In a later analysis, co-occurring TCRs were grouped with DBSCAN, and TCRdist sequence similarity was added when clustering was performed within HLA-allele-positive subsets. For co-occurrence clustering, repertoires with fewer than 30,000 or more than 120,000 public chains were excluded, along with 4 to 6 repertoires with anomalous nucleotide sharing. The table was pulled from immuneACCESS by TCRdb, which kept in-frame rearrangements only. Such tables lose some clones; where checked, under half of the loss comes from unresolved V genes, and the rest has no known cause. V, J and clone size were drawn from that table, and D and trimming were deduced from the DNA. The sample profile shows approximately 99,000 clones; around three quarters of them were found once. The ten largest clones take up approximately 3.4% of the sample.

The cohort consisted of 650 to 850 healthy bone marrow donors. At the time of sampling, every cohort member was nominally healthy, though immune exposures that went unrecorded were likely present. The donor tested CMV seropositive, placing the donor among the approximately 290 seropositive members of the cohort. Every donor gave a peripheral blood sample, and the peripheral blood mononuclear cells from that sample were used for TCR beta sequencing. The Qiagen DNeasy Blood Extraction Kit was used to extract genomic DNA from the blood cell samples. This TCR was recovered from a male donor in good health and CMV-seropositive. Sequencing used PBMCs. The chain employs TRBV2 and TRBJ2-7; 9 bases in the junction line up with TRBD2. The base sequence is TGTGCCAGCAGTCGTCAGCGGGGGGCTTACGAGCAGTACTTC. Its coded protein is CASSRQRGAYEQYF.